These 18 T cell receptor beta chains were sequenced from one sample in a study of blood T cell repertoires in COVID-19. The method was immunoSEQ multiplex PCR; TCRdb's version includes in-frame clones alone and lacks a portion of them. Among roughly 100,000 clones, roughly nine tenths were seen once, and the ten largest hold more than 5%. The specimen sequenced was peripheral blood. All receptors come from a woman between 50 and 59 years old with COVID-19, enrolled during active disease.

CDR3 sequence reads: CATSRVTGLNTGELFF. The DNA for the CDR3 is TGTGCCACCAGCAGAGTGACAGGGCTTAACACCGGGGAGCTGTTTTTT. This rearrangement joins TRBV15 to TRBJ2-2; 7 nucleotides match TRBD1. CDR1 and CDR2 (germline): LNHNV, YYDKDF (reference sequence). The CDR3 extends over 16 amino acids. J gave up 2 bases and V 1 base, and 4 bases lay outside the gene matches.

The chain links TRBV14 to TRBJ2-1, with 7 bases identical to TRBD1. Germline CDR1 and CDR2: SGHDN and FVKESK. With 1 base clipped from V and 9 bases from J, the junction kept 6 bases outside the gene matches. The CDR3 extends over 14 amino acids. Here the CDR3 reads CASSQGTGRGEQFF. The CDR3 nucleotides are TGTGCCAGCAGCCAAGGGACAGGCAGGGGTGAGCAGTTCTTC.

V and J are TRBV6-6 and TRBJ1-1; TRBD1 matches 8 bases. With V trimmed by 0 bases and J by 5 bases, 5 bases remained unmatched. This CDR3 is 15 amino acids long. Germline V gene data show CDR1 as MNHNY and CDR2 as SVGAGI (reference sequence). The CDR3 region is CASSYSETGVTEAFF. In DNA form, the CDR3 reads TGTGCCAGCAGTTACTCGGAGACAGGGGTTACTGAAGCTTTCTTT.

The chain employs TRBV19 and TRBJ2-1; D possibly corresponds to TRBD1 (5 bases). V was cut by 6 bases and J by 5 bases, with 17 bases left in between. This CDR3 contains 15 residues. In germline, CDR1 is LNHDA, CDR2 SQIVND (reference sequence). The CDR3 protein is CASRGIWTPNNEQFF. Here the CDR3 DNA reads TGTGCCAGTAGGGGGATCTGGACACCAAACAATGAGCAGTTCTTC.

In this sample, this clone turned up a few times. The same CDR3 arises from other DNA sequences in this sample as well. The chain is built from TRBV6-5 and TRBJ2-7; 10 nucleotides align to TRBD1. The V and J ends lost 3 bases and 3 bases, in that order; junction bases with no gene match: 8. The germline gives CDR1 MNHEY, CDR2 SVGAGI. The CDR3 is 16 residues long. Here the CDR3 DNA reads TGTGCCAGCAGTTATGGACCCGGGACAGGGGTCTACGAGCAGTACTTC. Its protein is CASSYGPGTGVYEQYF.

The chain combines TRBV4-1 with TRBJ2-7; maybe TRBD1 (5 bases). The V gene lost 4 bases and the J gene lost 0 bases, with 7 bases spanning the gap. The CDR3 extends over 13 amino acids. Germline V gene sequence: CDR1 MGHRA, CDR2 YSYEKL. The CDR3 sequence is CASSPGFSYEQYF. DNA of the CDR3: TGCGCCAGCAGCCCAGGGTTCTCCTACGAGCAGTACTTC.

In its sample, this clone was seen a few times. This chain uses TRBV18 with TRBJ2-7; D is perhaps TRBD1 (5 bases). This CDR3 comprises 13 residues. Germline values: CDR1 KGHSH, CDR2 LQKENI. Trimming pared 5 bases from V and 6 bases from J, leaving 14 bases between. The CDR3, as DNA: TGTGCCAGCTCAAACACAGGTCTGGGCGAGCAGTACTTC. Encoded protein: CASSNTGLGEQYF.

This clone appeared once. The rearrangement joins TRBV6-4 to TRBJ2-7, with TRBD1 as a possible D gene (6 bases). The CDR3 has 12 residues. Germline V gene sequence: CDR1 MRHNA, CDR2 SNTAGT. V was clipped by 11 bases and J by 4 bases, with 15 bases between them. CDR3 bases: TGTGCCGGAACGCTGGACAGTTACGAGCAGTACTTC. This encodes CAGTLDSYEQYF.

This chain connects TRBV6-1 to TRBJ2-7; TRBD1 matches 8 bases. With 0 bases clipped from V and 2 bases from J, the junction kept 3 bases outside the gene matches. From germline, CDR1 is MNHNS and CDR2 SASEGT. The CDR3 is 15 amino acids. For the CDR3, the DNA is TGTGCCAGCAGTGAAGCTGCAGGGGGCCCCTACGAGCAGTACTTC. It is translated as CASSEAAGGPYEQYF.

This chain connects TRBV9 to TRBJ2-7; no clear D gene. Germline CDR1 is SGDLS and CDR2 is YYNGEE. The CDR3 runs 14 residues. V lost 4 bases and J 2 bases, leaving 13 bases between the germline ends. In nucleotides, the CDR3 is TGTGCCAGCAGCATCGGAGTGGCTACCTACGAGCAGTACTTC. Translation gives CASSIGVATYEQYF.

The chain is built from TRBV25-1 and TRBJ1-4, with D tentatively TRBD1 (5 bases). Germline lookup yields CDR1 MGHDK and CDR2 SYGVNS. CDR3 length: 13 amino acids. Trimming took 10 bases from V and 1 from J, leaving 10 bases between them. The CDR3 DNA follows: TGTGCCATCTGGGGGGGAACTAATGAAAAACTGTTTTTT. Encoded protein: CAIWGGTNEKLFF.

The CDR3 loop reads CASNLDSYGYTF. The CDR3 DNA is TGTGCCAGCAACCTGGACAGCTATGGCTACACCTTC. The rearrangement uses TRBV7-9 and TRBJ1-2; maybe TRBD1 (6 bases). There are 12 residues in the CDR3. V was clipped by 7 bases and J by 4 bases, with 10 bases between them. CDR1 and CDR2 (germline): SEHNR, FQNEAQ (reference sequence).

The chain combines TRBV5-1 with TRBJ1-1; D is perhaps TRBD1 (6 bases). V was trimmed by 4 bases and J by 1 base, leaving 17 bases between them. The CDR3 contains 16 residues. Looked up from germline, CDR1 is SGHRS and CDR2 is YFSETQ. Here the CDR3 DNA reads TGCGCCAGCAGCCCACAGGGAGAAGGTTCGAACACTGAAGCTTTCTTT. Translating gives CASSPQGEGSNTEAFF.

This chain uses TRBV7-8 with TRBJ2-1, with 9 bases aligning to TRBD2. This CDR3 is built from 16 residues. CDR1 and CDR2 (germline): SGHVS, FQNEAQ. With 4 bases clipped from V and 2 bases from J, the junction kept 6 bases outside the gene matches. The CDR3 loop is CASSSSGVTTYNEQFF. DNA of the CDR3: TGTGCCAGCAGCTCTAGCGGGGTCACCACCTACAATGAGCAGTTCTTC.

V usage is TRBV20-1 and J usage is TRBJ2-3; the D is unclear. The germline CDR1 and CDR2 sequences are DFQATT and SNEGSKA (reference sequence). CDR3 length: 11 amino acids. The V and J ends lost 7 bases and 5 bases respectively, with 10 bases between them. The CDR3 loop is CSVIRKDTQYF. Written as DNA, the CDR3 is TGCAGTGTCATCAGGAAAGATACGCAGTATTTT.

The chain couples TRBV11-2 to TRBJ2-7; 7 bases are shared with TRBD1. Germline lookup yields CDR1 SGHAT and CDR2 FQNNGV. Unmatched junction bases numbered 10, after V lost 6 bases and J lost 2 bases. This CDR3 is built from 15 residues. The CDR3 DNA sequence: TGTGCCAGCAGTTCGGGACAGCTTAAAGCCTACGAGCAGTACTTC. It translates to CASSSGQLKAYEQYF.

This sequence joins TRBV10-2 and TRBJ2-5; the D gene is possibly TRBD1 (6 bases). The CDR3 has 14 residues. Looked up from germline, CDR1 is WSHSY and CDR2 is SAAADI. The ends were cut back, 4 bases at V and 2 bases at J, with 11 bases in the middle. CDR3 sequence reads: CASSVPGQQETQYF. In DNA form, the CDR3 reads TGCGCCAGCAGTGTGCCGGGACAACAAGAGACCCAGTACTTC.

The chain joins TRBV10-1 to TRBJ2-5; a possible D gene is TRBD2 (6 bases). CDR1 is WNHNN and CDR2 is SYGVQD in the germline V gene (reference sequence). Trimming shortened V by 7 bases and J by 2 bases, and 14 bases separated the two germline ends. CDR3 length equals 14 residues. This CDR3 is CASNRLVAQETQYF. The DNA for the CDR3 is TGCGCCAGCAACCGACTAGTGGCTCAAGAGACCCAGTACTTC.